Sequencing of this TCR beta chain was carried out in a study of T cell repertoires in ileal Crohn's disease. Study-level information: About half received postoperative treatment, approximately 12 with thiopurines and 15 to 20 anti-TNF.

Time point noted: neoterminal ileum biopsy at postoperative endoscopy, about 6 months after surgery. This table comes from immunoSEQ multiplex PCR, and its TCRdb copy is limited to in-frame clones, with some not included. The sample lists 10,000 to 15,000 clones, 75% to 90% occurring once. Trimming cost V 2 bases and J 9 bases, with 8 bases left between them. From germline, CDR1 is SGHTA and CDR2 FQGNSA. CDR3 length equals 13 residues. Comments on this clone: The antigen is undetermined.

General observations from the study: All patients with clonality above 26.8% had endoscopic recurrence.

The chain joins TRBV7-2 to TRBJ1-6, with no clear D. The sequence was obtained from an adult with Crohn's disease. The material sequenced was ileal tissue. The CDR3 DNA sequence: TGTGCCAGCAGCTTACCCGGGTCTTCACCCCTCCACTTT. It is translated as CASSLPGSSPLHF.